A single sample gave rise to the 26 T cell receptor beta chains below, sequenced in a study of blood T cells in healthy people across ages. Together with a sample-barcoded 5' primer, a J-beta primer mix was included in a second PCR lasting about 7 to 11 cycles. TCRdb re-called the 5' RACE reads through MiXCR, storing one row per CDR3 protein. The data show 650,000 to 1,000,000 distinct CDR3 sequences, about 45% seen once. Sequenced material: blood. The receptors shown here come from a man aged 80 or over in good health.

The rearrangement joins TRBV15 to TRBJ2-5; TRBD2 agrees at 10 bases. After removal of 3 bases from V and 5 bases from J, the junction contained 9 bases not matched to a gene. Germline V gene data show CDR1 as LNHNV and CDR2 as YYDKDF (reference sequence). The CDR3 totals 16 residues. In DNA, the CDR3 is TGTGCCACCAGCAGGCAAGCGGGAGGGCTCCGTGAGACCCAGTACTTC. Translation gives CATSRQAGGLRETQYF.

The chain combines TRBV12-3 or TRBV12-4 with TRBJ2-4; 11 bases are shared with TRBD2. CDR3 length equals 14 residues. Trimming cost V 6 bases and J 13 bases; bases outside gene matches: 11. The CDR3 protein is CASSMVLAGEEQYF. In nucleotides, the CDR3 is TGTGCCAGCAGCATGGTACTAGCGGGGGAAGAGCAGTACTTC.

In its sample, this clonotype was seen once. The chain uses TRBV15 and TRBJ2-3, with TRBD1 matching over 10 bases. The CDR3 totals 16 residues. J was trimmed by 5 bases and V by 4 bases; bases with no gene match: 9. The germline V gene encodes CDR1 LNHNV and CDR2 YYDKDF (reference sequence). CDR3 DNA sequence: TGTGCCACCAGCAACGACCGGGACAGGGGTATAGATACGCAGTATTTT. Amino acids: CATSNDRDRGIDTQYF.

This clonotype has only a few counts. The genes are TRBV5-1 and TRBJ2-1; TRBD1 agrees at 11 bases. Unmatched junction bases numbered 8, after V lost 0 bases and J lost 3 bases. The CDR3 runs 18 residues. Germline-derived CDR1 and CDR2 are SGHRS and YFSETQ. CDR3: CASSLAAGQGAVYNEQFF. CDR3 coding DNA: TGCGCCAGCAGCTTGGCCGCTGGACAGGGGGCGGTCTACAATGAGCAGTTCTTC.

This sequence joins TRBV4-3 and TRBJ2-1, with 12 positions matching TRBD2. With V trimmed by 0 bases and J by 13 bases, 7 bases remained unmatched. This CDR3 comprises 15 residues. Germline lookup yields CDR1 LGHNA and CDR2 YSLEER. Here the CDR3 reads CASSQDRTSGVRQFF. The CDR3, as DNA: TGCGCCAGCAGCCAAGATCGGACTAGCGGGGTGCGTCAGTTCTTC.

This chain links TRBV12-3 or TRBV12-4 with TRBJ2-7; 11 bases match TRBD2. The CDR3 has 15 amino acids. V was pared by 4 bases and J by 4 bases, with 6 bases of the junction left unmatched. CDR3: CASSWASGGPYEQYF. CDR3 sequence (DNA): TGTGCCAGCAGTTGGGCTAGCGGGGGGCCATACGAGCAGTACTTC.

Here the CDR3 DNA reads TGTGCCAGCTCACCAGGGTTGGGAGAGAAGTACTTC. It specifies CASSPGLGEKYF. The rearrangement joins TRBV18 to TRBJ2-5, with D possibly TRBD2 on 5 matching bases. V lost 2 bases and J lost 12, with 13 bases in between. Germline CDR1 and CDR2: KGHSH and LQKENI. CDR3 length: 12 amino acids.

This clonotype showed up many times. This chain joins TRBV15 and TRBJ2-1, with 14 bases aligning to TRBD2. This CDR3 comprises 16 residues. The germline gives CDR1 LNHNV, CDR2 YYDKDF (reference sequence). With 3 bases clipped from V and 9 bases from J, the junction kept 7 bases outside the gene matches. The CDR3 region is CATSRQTSGRASEQFF. Here the CDR3 DNA reads TGTGCCACCAGCAGGCAGACTAGCGGGAGGGCGAGTGAGCAGTTCTTC.

V is TRBV29-1 and J is TRBJ2-1, with TRBD2 identical over 10 bases. J gave up 6 bases and V 4 bases, and 9 bases lay outside the gene matches. The germline gives CDR1 SQVTM, CDR2 ANQGSEA. The CDR3 consists of 15 residues. The CDR3 region has the DNA TGCAGCGTTGCGAGCCGGACTAGCGGTGGCAATGAGCAGTTCTTC. As protein: CSVASRTSGGNEQFF.

V usage is TRBV25-1 and J usage is TRBJ1-6; D is unresolved. The V end lost 3 bases, the J end lost 0 bases, and 12 bases lay between the germline ends. In germline, CDR1 is MGHDK, CDR2 SYGVNS. The CDR3 has 17 residues. CDR3 amino acids: CASSDGRESSYNSPLHF. The CDR3 coding sequence is TGTGCCAGCAGTGATGGACGGGAAAGCTCCTATAATTCACCCCTCCACTTT.

The V gene is TRBV20-1, the J gene TRBJ2-1, with 10 bases lining up with TRBD2. Germline V gene sequence: CDR1 DFQATT, CDR2 SNEGSKA (reference sequence). Losses at the gene ends were 0 bases for V and 5 bases for J; bases not matched to a gene: 4. The CDR3 has 15 amino acids. CDR3 nucleotide sequence: TGCAGTGCTAGAGAACCAGGACTAGCGGACAATGAGCAGTTCTTC. It is translated as CSAREPGLADNEQFF.

This chain links TRBV30 with TRBJ2-1, with D maybe TRBD1 (6 bases). This CDR3 spans 17 amino acids. Germline assignment: CDR1 GTSNPN and CDR2 SVGIG (reference sequence). The V gene lost 3 bases and the J gene lost 5 bases, with 23 bases spanning the gap. CDR3 nucleotide sequence: TGTGCCTGGAGCCTTATCGGGCGCAGGGGAAATAACAATGAGCAGTTCTTC. This gives the protein CAWSLIGRRGNNNEQFF.

This clonotype was seen more than once but under ten times. The CDR3 region has the DNA TGTGCCAGCGGAGGGACTAGAGAGACCCAGTACTTC. Amino acids: CASGGTRETQYF. V usage is TRBV12-3 or TRBV12-4 and J usage is TRBJ2-5; 8 bases line up with TRBD2. The junction had 3 bases not matched to a gene; V was cut back by 8 bases and J by 4 bases. This CDR3 region has 12 residues.

The chain combines TRBV6-5 with TRBJ1-3; D is possibly TRBD1 (5 bases). Trimming took off 2 bases at V and 1 base at J, with 18 bases between the two ends. This CDR3 has 18 amino acids. The germline V gene encodes CDR1 MNHEY and CDR2 SVGAGI. The CDR3 bases are TGTGCCAGCAGTTACGCGGGAGTTGAGGGGCTATCTGGAAACACCATATATTTT. Translation gives CASSYAGVEGLSGNTIYF.

The chain has TRBV9 and TRBJ2-1; D remains unclear. V was trimmed by 2 bases and J by 0 bases, leaving 9 bases between them. CDR1 is SGDLS, CDR2 YYNGEE, per germline. The CDR3 spans 15 residues. The DNA of the CDR3 is TGTGCCAGCAGCGTCAGAACGAGCTCCTACAATGAGCAGTTCTTC. This codes for CASSVRTSSYNEQFF.

The chain couples TRBV25-1 to TRBJ2-1, with unresolved D. There are 13 residues in the CDR3. Germline V gene data show CDR1 as MGHDK and CDR2 as SYGVNS. Trimming left V 4 bases short and J 10 bases short, with 14 bases between. The CDR3 coding sequence is TGTGCCAGCAGTGCCCTCAGTGAAGGCGAGCAGTTCTTC. Residues: CASSALSEGEQFF.

The chain carries TRBV29-1 and TRBJ1-1; no clear D. Trimming removed 7 bases from V and 5 bases from J, with 11 bases in between. The CDR3 totals 11 residues. From germline, CDR1 is SQVTM and CDR2 ANQGSEA. Here the CDR3 DNA reads TGCAGCGCCCGCCCTAAGACTGAAGCTTTCTTT. Translated, it gives CSARPKTEAFF.

This sequence joins TRBV6-5 and TRBJ2-1; 10 bases fit TRBD1. This CDR3 contains 15 residues. The germline V gene encodes CDR1 MNHEY and CDR2 SVGAGI. Germline trimming cut 5 bases from V and 6 bases from J; bases unmatched to any gene: 7. The CDR3 reads CASSPGTGDLNEQFF. The CDR3 DNA reads TGTGCCAGCAGTCCTGGGACAGGGGATCTCAATGAGCAGTTCTTC.

The gene calls are TRBV6-5 and TRBJ2-2; 7 bases fit TRBD1. J lost 8 bases, V lost 7 bases, and 7 bases had no gene match. Per germline, CDR1 MNHEY and CDR2 SVGAGI. The CDR3 is made up of 13 amino acids. The DNA of the CDR3 is TGTGCCAGCACTAGAGGGGGCGGGGGGGAGCTGTTTTTT. As protein: CASTRGGGGELFF.

This chain connects TRBV20-1 to TRBJ2-5, with 7 bases identical to TRBD1. Trimming cost V 2 bases and J 7 bases; bases outside gene matches: 10. Germline V lookup: CDR1 DFQATT, CDR2 SNEGSKA (reference sequence). This CDR3 is built from 14 residues. The CDR3 is CSARNPTGKGTQYF. DNA of the CDR3: TGCAGTGCTAGAAACCCGACAGGGAAGGGGACCCAGTACTTC.

The chain has TRBV20-1 and TRBJ2-1; 12 bases fit TRBD2. The germline V gene has CDR1 DFQATT and CDR2 SNEGSKA (reference sequence). V gave up 5 bases and J gave up 6 bases; unmatched junction bases: 5. The length of the CDR3 is 14 residues. CDR3 in DNA: TGCAGTGCTGCTAGCGGGAGGGCTCTCAATGAGCAGTTCTTC. It translates to CSAASGRALNEQFF.

V and J are TRBV7-2 and TRBJ2-7; D might be TRBD1 (5 bases). Germline CDR1 is SGHTA and CDR2 is FQGNSA. Trimming removed 1 base from V and 2 bases from J, with 9 bases in between. The CDR3 extends over 14 amino acids. The CDR3 region is CASSLEWGPYEQYF. CDR3 nucleotides: TGTGCCAGCAGCTTAGAGTGGGGCCCCTACGAGCAGTACTTC.

This clonotype has just a few counts. The chain recombines TRBV12-3 or TRBV12-4 with TRBJ2-3; 7 nucleotides align to TRBD2. The length of the CDR3 is 14 residues. Trimming took 4 bases from V and 2 from J; bases not matched to a gene: 3. In DNA, the CDR3 is TGTGCCAGCAGTTATGAGCGGGACACAGATACGCAGTATTTT. It yields the protein CASSYERDTDTQYF.

This clonotype was picked up a small number of times. The V gene is TRBV27, the J gene TRBJ2-1; the D is unclear. Germline V gives CDR1 MNHEY, CDR2 SMNVEV (reference sequence). V was pared by 5 bases and J by 0 bases, with 11 bases between. CDR3 length: 15 residues. CDR3 sequence: CASSRLQSSYNEQFF. CDR3 nucleotide sequence: TGTGCCAGCAGTCGCCTACAGAGCTCCTACAATGAGCAGTTCTTC.

This clonotype was counted only a few times. This chain uses TRBV3-1 with TRBJ2-7; maybe TRBD2 (6 bases). The CDR3 runs 15 residues. Germline V gives CDR1 LGHDT, CDR2 YNNKEL (reference sequence). With 2 bases removed from V and 4 bases from J, the gap between germline ends came to 15 bases. The CDR3 coding sequence is TGTGCCAGCAGCCAATTCGCTAGCGCTAGATACGAGCAGTACTTC. As protein: CASSQFASARYEQYF.

This clonotype has just a few counts. The chain employs TRBV7-3 and TRBJ2-3; D perhaps matches TRBD2 (6 bases). The V gene lost 1 base and the J gene lost 4 bases, with 6 bases spanning the gap. The CDR3 is 13 amino acids. Per germline, CDR1 SGHTA and CDR2 FQGTGA. CDR3 residues: CASSLREADTQYF. DNA of the CDR3: TGTGCCAGCAGCTTAAGGGAGGCAGATACGCAGTATTTT.